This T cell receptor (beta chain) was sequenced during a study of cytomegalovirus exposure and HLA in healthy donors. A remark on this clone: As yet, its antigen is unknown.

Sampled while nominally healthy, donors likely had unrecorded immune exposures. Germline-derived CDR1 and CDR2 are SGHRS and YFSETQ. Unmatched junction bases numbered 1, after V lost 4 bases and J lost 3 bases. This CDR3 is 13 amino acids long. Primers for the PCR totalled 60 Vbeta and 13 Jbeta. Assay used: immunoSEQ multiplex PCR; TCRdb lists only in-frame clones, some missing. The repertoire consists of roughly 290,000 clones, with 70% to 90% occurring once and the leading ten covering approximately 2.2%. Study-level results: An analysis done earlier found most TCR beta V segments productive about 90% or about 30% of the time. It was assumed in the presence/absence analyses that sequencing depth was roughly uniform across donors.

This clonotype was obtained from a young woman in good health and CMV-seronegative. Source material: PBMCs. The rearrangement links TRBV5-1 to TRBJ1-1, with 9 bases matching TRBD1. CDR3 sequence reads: CASSRTGDTEAFF. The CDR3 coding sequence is TGCGCCAGCAGCAGGACAGGGGACACTGAAGCTTTCTTT.